These 24 T cell receptor beta chains were all obtained from the same sample, sequenced in a study of cytomegalovirus exposure and HLA in healthy donors. PCR amplification relied on 60 Vbeta primers (plus 13 Jbeta primers). The protocol was immunoSEQ multiplex PCR, while the TCRdb copy is restricted to in-frame clones and leaves out a portion. The sample comprises about 120,000 clones, over 75% of which are singletons, and 3% to 4% rests with the top ten. Input material: PBMCs. These receptors all stem from a man in his late teens or twenties in good health and CMV-seropositive.

A few counts support this clone. V and J are TRBV25-1 and TRBJ1-2; D uncertain. V was trimmed by 4 bases and J by 5 bases, leaving 8 bases between them. This CDR3 has 12 amino acids. Germline CDR1 MGHDK, CDR2 SYGVNS. DNA of the CDR3: TGTGCCAGCAGTGCATACGGGTATGGCTACACCTTC. Protein product: CASSAYGYGYTF.

This chain's CDR3 is CASSFSLSDRESYEQYF. CDR3 nucleotide sequence: TGTGCCAGCAGTTTCTCCCTCTCGGACAGGGAATCCTACGAGCAGTACTTC. This chain uses TRBV27 with TRBJ2-7; TRBD1 matches at 8 bases. Germline trimming cut 3 bases from V and 1 base from J; bases unmatched to any gene: 11. CDR1 is MNHEY and CDR2 is SMNVEV in the germline V gene (reference sequence). This CDR3 has 17 amino acids.

The V and J genes are TRBV30 and TRBJ2-1; 10 bases match TRBD1. V lost 5 bases and J lost 6; bases outside the gene matches: 1. Germline lookup yields CDR1 GTSNPN and CDR2 SVGIG (reference sequence). CDR3 length: 12 amino acids. The CDR3 DNA is TGTGCCTGGGGGACAGGGGCCAATGAGCAGTTCTTC. This encodes CAWGTGANEQFF.

V and J are TRBV30 and TRBJ2-2; 13 nucleotides align to TRBD2. The CDR3 consists of 16 residues. V lost 0 bases and J lost 9; bases outside the gene matches: 7. Germline loops: CDR1 GTSNPN, CDR2 SVGIG (reference sequence). The CDR3 here is CAWSVATSGGAWELFF. The CDR3 nucleotides are TGTGCCTGGAGTGTCGCCACTAGCGGGGGGGCTTGGGAGCTGTTTTTT.

The rearrangement links TRBV5-1 to TRBJ2-7, with TRBD2 matching 13 bases. Germline assignment: CDR1 SGHRS and CDR2 YFSETQ. The CDR3 consists of 18 residues. J lost 7 bases, V lost 3 bases, and 16 bases had no gene match. The CDR3 DNA reads TGCGCCAGCAGCTGGGGACTAGCGGGATCGTCCTCAGGGTCGGAGCAGTACTTC. Translated: CASSWGLAGSSSGSEQYF.

The rearrangement uses TRBV9 and TRBJ2-1; no definite D call. The germline V and J ends were trimmed by 1 base and 5 bases, with 7 bases remaining between them. Germline values: CDR1 SGDLS, CDR2 YYNGEE. The length of the CDR3 is 13 residues. CDR3 residues: CASSVYPDNEQFF. DNA for the CDR3: TGTGCCAGCAGCGTATATCCGGACAATGAGCAGTTCTTC.

This clone is a singleton in its sample. The rearrangement uses TRBV2 and TRBJ1-4; TRBD1 is a possible D gene (6 bases). CDR1 is SNHLY and CDR2 is FYNNEI in the germline V gene. CDR3 length equals 15 residues. Trimming stripped 8 bases from V and 4 bases from J, with 17 bases between. Here the CDR3 reads CASGGRGGDNEKLFF. The CDR3 coding sequence is TGTGCCAGCGGGGGAAGGGGGGGGGATAATGAAAAACTGTTTTTT. Drawing the rest from reference TRBV2 and TRBJ1-4, the complete variable domain is EPEVTQTPSHQVTQMGQEVILRCVPISNHLYFYWYRQILGQKVEFLVSFYNNEISEKSEIFDDQFSVERPDGSNFTLKIRSTKLEDSAMYFCASGGRGGDNEKLFFGSGTQLSVL.

The rearrangement joins TRBV7-8 to TRBJ2-3; 7 bases line up with TRBD2. V was pared by 4 bases and J by 2 bases, with 12 bases of the junction left unmatched. CDR1 SGHVS and CDR2 FQNEAQ come from the germline V gene. The CDR3 totals 17 residues. CDR3 sequence (DNA): TGTGCCAGCAGCTCCCCCAGGGAGGGCTCCTACACAGATACGCAGTATTTT. Amino acid sequence: CASSSPREGSYTDTQYF.

The chain employs TRBV6-1 and TRBJ1-2; D gene ambiguous. V lost 7 bases and J 0 bases, leaving 12 bases between the germline ends. Germline lookup yields CDR1 MNHNS and CDR2 SASEGT. This CDR3 has 14 residues. The chain's CDR3 is CASNPSGPNYGYTF. CDR3 bases: TGTGCCAGCAACCCATCGGGTCCTAACTATGGCTACACCTTC.

The chain has TRBV5-6 and TRBJ2-5; D possibly corresponds to TRBD2 (6 bases). Germline values: CDR1 SGHDT, CDR2 YYEEEE. V was cut by 0 bases and J by 4 bases, with 7 bases left in between. The CDR3 is made up of 13 amino acids. The CDR3 reads CASSLGGVETQYF. As DNA, the CDR3 is TGTGCCAGCAGCTTGGGGGGGGTAGAGACCCAGTACTTC.

This clone came up a few times. The J gene is TRBJ1-1, the V gene TRBV15, with a possible D match to TRBD1 (5 bases). Looked up from germline, CDR1 is LNHNV and CDR2 is YYDKDF (reference sequence). V was trimmed by 8 bases and J by 5 bases, leaving 6 bases between them. The CDR3 spans 10 residues. Written as DNA, the CDR3 is TGTGCCACCGGGGGGACTGAAGCTTTCTTT. Its translation is CATGGTEAFF.

V and J are TRBV19 and TRBJ1-2; D not resolved. Per the germline V gene, CDR1 is LNHDA and CDR2 is SQIVND (reference sequence). The CDR3 sequence is 13 residues long. V shed 5 bases and J shed 5 bases, with 12 bases lying between them. CDR3 in amino acids: CASSYGPGYGYTF. CDR3 in DNA: TGTGCCAGTAGTTACGGACCGGGGTATGGCTACACCTTC.

This rearrangement joins TRBV6-6 to TRBJ2-3; 8 positions agree with TRBD2. Germline CDR1 and CDR2: MNHNY and SVGAGI (reference sequence). The length of the CDR3 is 15 residues. V was pared by 6 bases and J by 4 bases, with 9 bases of the junction left unmatched. The CDR3 protein is CASRTQREFADTQYF. In nucleotides, the CDR3 is TGTGCCAGCAGGACCCAGCGGGAGTTTGCAGATACGCAGTATTTT.

The chain employs TRBV7-2 and TRBJ2-3, with TRBD2 matching 11 bases. The CDR3 spans 17 residues. The V gene end was trimmed by 5 bases and the J gene end by 2 bases; junction bases not matched to a gene: 9. Germline V gene data show CDR1 as SGHTA and CDR2 as FQGNSA. CDR3: CASSPVPSGGHTDTQYF. The CDR3 region has the DNA TGTGCCAGCAGCCCCGTCCCTAGCGGGGGGCACACAGATACGCAGTATTTT.

This chain joins TRBV9 and TRBJ2-3; 7 bases are a match to TRBD2. The length of the CDR3 is 15 residues. Germline CDR1 is SGDLS and CDR2 is YYNGEE. The ends lost 2 bases at V and 1 base at J; junction bases unmatched: 4. In nucleotides, the CDR3 is TGTGCCAGCAGCGTCGGGGGACTACGCACAGATACGCAGTATTTT. Amino acids: CASSVGGLRTDTQYF.

Only a few counts were recorded for this clone. This chain uses TRBV4-3 with TRBJ1-2; possible D gene TRBD1, 6 bases. Germline-derived CDR1 and CDR2 are LGHNA and YSLEER. The CDR3 length is 17 residues. V dropped 4 bases and J dropped 2 bases, with 20 bases sitting between them. The CDR3 nucleotides are TGCGCCAGCAGCCGAGACGAGAAGGGAGACAGGAACTATGGCTACACCTTC. Residues: CASSRDEKGDRNYGYTF.

The rearrangement joins TRBV19 to TRBJ2-7; 7 bases align to TRBD1. The junction had 20 bases not matched to a gene; V was cut back by 6 bases and J by 3 bases. CDR1 LNHDA and CDR2 SQIVND come from the germline V gene (reference sequence). There are 18 residues in the CDR3. CDR3 loop: CASSQTHPTGAALYEQYF. CDR3 in DNA: TGTGCCAGTAGCCAGACCCATCCCACAGGGGCGGCTCTCTACGAGCAGTACTTC.

The chain is built from TRBV7-8 and TRBJ1-2; D is uncertain. The germline V and J ends were trimmed by 1 base and 2 bases, with 5 bases remaining between them. CDR1 SGHVS and CDR2 FQNEAQ come from the germline V gene. CDR3 length equals 13 residues. CDR3 region: CASSLGLNYGYTF. The CDR3, as DNA: TGTGCCAGCAGCTTAGGACTGAACTATGGCTACACCTTC.

The chain is built from TRBV5-1 and TRBJ2-6, with TRBD1 matching over 9 bases. The CDR3 is 18 amino acids. CDR1 and CDR2 (germline): SGHRS, YFSETQ. Trimming took 4 bases from V and 2 from J; bases not matched to a gene: 10. CDR3 amino acids: CASSTGTGPLTGANVLTF. CDR3 in DNA: TGCGCCAGCAGCACGGGGACAGGGCCTTTGACTGGGGCCAACGTCCTGACTTTC.

The rearrangement uses TRBV27 and TRBJ2-1; 7 bases fit TRBD2. The CDR3 contains 14 residues. V was clipped by 0 bases and J by 8 bases; unmatched bases: 4. Looked up from germline, CDR1 is MNHEY and CDR2 is SMNVEV (reference sequence). The CDR3 reads CASSLSQLAHEQFF. CDR3 sequence (DNA): TGTGCCAGCAGTTTATCCCAACTAGCGCATGAGCAGTTCTTC.

V is TRBV4-1 and J is TRBJ1-1, with D perhaps matching TRBD1 (5 bases). Trimming removed 4 bases at V and 0 bases at J, with 12 bases between. CDR1 is MGHRA and CDR2 is YSYEKL in the germline V gene. The CDR3 spans 15 residues. CDR3 protein: CASSRAGNMNTEAFF. CDR3 DNA sequence: TGCGCCAGCAGCCGGGCAGGGAATATGAACACTGAAGCTTTCTTT.

This clone was seen just once. The rearrangement links TRBV19 to TRBJ1-2; D not certain. Germline values: CDR1 LNHDA, CDR2 SQIVND (reference sequence). The V end lost 4 bases, the J end lost 2 bases, and 11 bases lay between the germline ends. The CDR3 runs to 14 residues. As DNA, the CDR3 is TGTGCCAGTAGTAATCTTAGATCCAACTATGGCTACACCTTC. This encodes CASSNLRSNYGYTF.

The CDR3: CASSYLRGRGNEQFF. CDR3 bases: TGTGCCAGCAGCTACCTCCGTGGCAGGGGTAATGAGCAGTTCTTC. V usage is TRBV7-9 and J usage is TRBJ2-1; D is perhaps TRBD1 (6 bases). CDR1 SEHNR and CDR2 FQNEAQ come from the germline V gene (reference sequence). The CDR3 length is 15 residues. Deletions cut 4 bases from V and 7 bases from J, with 17 bases between.

This clone was seen just once. This sequence joins TRBV9 and TRBJ2-7; D is perhaps TRBD2 (6 bases). The germline gives CDR1 SGDLS, CDR2 YYNGEE. The V end was cut by 0 bases, the J end by 6 bases, with 16 bases between. CDR3 length: 15 residues. This CDR3 reads CASSVAPGSGSEQYF. In DNA, the CDR3 is TGTGCCAGCAGCGTAGCACCAGGAAGCGGGTCCGAGCAGTACTTC. The full variable domain, with the rest looked up from reference TRBV9 and TRBJ2-7, is DSGVTQTPKHLITATGQRVTLRCSPRSGDLSVYWYQQSLDQGLQFLIQYYNGEERAKGNILERFSAQQFPDLHSELNLSSLELGDSALYFCASSVAPGSGSEQYFGPGTRLTVT.